This TCR beta chain was found in a study of cytomegalovirus exposure and HLA in healthy donors. Broader study findings: A few chains linked to CMV were shown in vitro to be specific for CMV antigens. V segments that were indistinguishable, TRBV6-2 and TRBV6-3 among them, were omitted from analysis.

Participants comprised healthy donors of bone marrow. V was cut by 4 bases and J by 0 bases, with 12 bases left in between. Germline V gene data show CDR1 as MGHRA and CDR2 as YSYEKL. There are 15 residues in the CDR3. On this clone itself: What it binds is unknown.

PCR involved 60 Vbeta and 13 Jbeta primers. In the source study's methods: The count from a later analysis was some 80 million unique TCR beta chains, roughly 11 million of them shared. Measured with immunoSEQ multiplex PCR; TCRdb has only the in-frame clones, and not every one. The DNA was the basis for D and trimming; V, J and clone size are from that table. This listing includes 100,000 to 150,000 clones. Sequenced: PBMCs. This receptor was obtained from a man younger than 30 in good health and CMV-seronegative. The J gene is TRBJ1-1, the V gene TRBV4-1; D is possibly TRBD1 (5 bases). The CDR3 DNA sequence: TGCGCCAGCAGCCTCGAGACAGCGATGAACACTGAAGCTTTCTTT. Its protein is CASSLETAMNTEAFF.